These 4 T cell receptor beta chains were all obtained from the same sample, sequenced in a study of CD8 T cells in ankylosing spondylitis. A single record per CDR3 protein comes from TCRdb applying MiXCR to the 5' RACE reads. The sample holds 340,000 or so distinct CDR3 sequences; approximately 14% are singletons and the top ten take 0.9% to 1.2%. Sequenced input: blood, either unsorted or a sorted T cell fraction (not recorded which). These receptors came from a male donor with ankylosing spondylitis or in good health (not recorded which).

This clonotype was seen only a few times. The chain joins TRBV7-9 to TRBJ1-5; 10 bases are a match to TRBD1. The ends lost 0 bases at V and 5 bases at J; junction bases unmatched: 7. This CDR3 has 17 amino acids. Germline V gene lookup returns CDR1 SEHNR and CDR2 FQNEAQ (reference sequence). CDR3 bases: TGTGCCAGCAGCTTAGCCGGGGGACAGGGGTTCGATCAGCCCCAGCATTTT. It translates to CASSLAGGQGFDQPQHF. The full variable domain, in which reference TRBV7-9 and TRBJ1-5 provide the parts outside the CDR3, is DTGVSQNPRHKITKRGQNVTFRCDPISEHNRLYWYRQTLGQGPEFLTYFQNEAQLEKSRLLSDRFSAERPKGSFSTLEIQRTEQGDSAMYLCASSLAGGQGFDQPQHFGDGTRLSIL.

The rearrangement joins TRBV6-1 to TRBJ2-3; either TRBD1 or TRBD2 may fit D (7 bases each). The germline V and J ends were trimmed by 7 bases and 6 bases, with 17 bases remaining between them. This CDR3 is 14 amino acids long. Germline V gene sequence: CDR1 MNHNS, CDR2 SASEGT. The CDR3: CASTYRGGGDTQYF. The CDR3 DNA reads TGTGCCAGCACCTACAGGGGAGGGGGGGATACGCAGTATTTT.

This clonotype was seen more than once but under ten times. The CDR3 spells CSERGALSETQYF. CDR3 coding DNA: TGCAGCGAAAGGGGGGCGCTTTCCGAGACCCAGTACTTC. The chain is built from TRBV20-1 and TRBJ2-5, with D perhaps being TRBD1 or TRBD2 (6 bases each). The CDR3 covers 13 residues. CDR1 is DFQATT, CDR2 SNEGSKA, per germline (reference sequence).

The V call is TRBV12-3 or TRBV12-4, the J call TRBJ1-2, with D possibly matching TRBD1 (6 bases). The V end lost 5 bases, the J end lost 4 bases, and 20 bases lay between the germline ends. The CDR3 is made up of 16 amino acids. In DNA form, the CDR3 reads TGTGCCAGCAGTCTCTCGGGTGGGGGGCATAGCTATGGCTACACCTTC. Translation gives CASSLSGGGHSYGYTF.